The following is a T cell receptor (beta chain) sequence with its context. This record belongs to a study of T-cell memory formation after mild COVID-19. The CDR3 is 15 residues long. Deletions cut 1 base from V and 2 bases from J, with 7 bases between. Germline lookup yields CDR1 SGHRS and CDR2 YFSETQ. TCRdb recomputed calls from the 5' RACE reads with MiXCR, one row per CDR3 protein. Among a few hundred thousand distinct CDR3 sequences listed, roughly 15% were seen once. The V gene is TRBV5-1, the J gene TRBJ2-6; D is unresolved. Sample: PBMCs or a T cell subset sorted from them (not recorded which). The origin of this receptor is a man between 18 and 35 years old who had mild COVID-19 (a few samples of this study predate the infection). Cell type and time point are not known. As DNA, the CDR3 is TGCGCCAGCAGCTTGCGGGCACCTGGGGCCAACGTCCTGACTTTC. Translating gives CASSLRAPGANVLTF.